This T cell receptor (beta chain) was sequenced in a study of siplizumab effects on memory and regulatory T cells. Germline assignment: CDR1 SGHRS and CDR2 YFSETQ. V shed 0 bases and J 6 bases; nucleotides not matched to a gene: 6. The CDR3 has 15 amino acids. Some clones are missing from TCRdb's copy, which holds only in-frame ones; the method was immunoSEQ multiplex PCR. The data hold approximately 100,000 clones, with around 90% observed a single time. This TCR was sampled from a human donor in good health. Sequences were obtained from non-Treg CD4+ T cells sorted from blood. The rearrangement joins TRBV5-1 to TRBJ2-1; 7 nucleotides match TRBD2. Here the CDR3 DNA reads TGCGCCAGCAGCTTGGAATTAGCGGGCCGCAATGAGCAGTTCTTC. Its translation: CASSLELAGRNEQFF.